This T cell receptor (beta chain) was identified in a study of T cells after yellow fever vaccination. Study as a whole: SMART-Seq v4 Ultra Low Input prepared libraries from low-cell fractions.

Universal primer sites and UMIs were introduced during 5'RACE template-switching synthesis of TCR cDNA. Each CDR3 protein gets one entry after TCRdb re-called the 5' RACE reads with MiXCR. The repertoire consists of 170,000 or so distinct CDR3 sequences, with about 6.2% occurring once and the leading ten covering just under 3%. Trimming pared 5 bases from V and 4 bases from J, leaving 12 bases between. This CDR3 has 13 amino acids. Germline CDR1 is SGHVS and CDR2 is FNYEAQ. Sequences were derived from CD4+ T cells sorted from PBMCs, sampled on the day of the first yellow fever vaccination. J is TRBJ2-7 and V is TRBV7-6; D call uncertain. The receptor was derived from a man between 18 and 35 years old who received the YFV17D yellow fever vaccine. The DNA for the CDR3 is TGTGCCAGCAGCCAGGTGAACGGGTACGAGCAGTACTTC. Translated: CASSQVNGYEQYF.